The clone carrying this T cell receptor (beta chain) has ten or more counts. CDR1 is SSHAT, CDR2 FNYEAQ, per germline (reference sequence). This CDR3 region has 13 residues. The trim removed 5 bases at V and 4 bases at J, leaving 4 bases unmatched. This entry belongs to a study of T-cell reconstitution after alpha-beta-depleted transplantation in children. Molecular barcoding with unique molecular identifiers was used for the TCRbeta library. In TCRdb, the PCR reads were re-called with MiXCR into one record per CDR3 protein. The sample lists around 93,000 distinct CDR3 sequences, 6.5% to 8.5% occurring once.

This receptor was taken from a human donor who donated a stem cell graft to a child with congenital amegakaryocytic thrombocytopenia. Specimen: PBMCs from the stem cell graft donor, collected from the stem cell graft. The chain carries TRBV7-7 and TRBJ2-7, with TRBD1 matching 8 bases. The CDR3 DNA sequence: TGTGCCAGCAGCCAGGGGGCAGGGTACGAGCAGTACTTC. Translated, it gives CASSQGAGYEQYF.